This T cell receptor beta chain is from a study of blood T cell repertoires in COVID-19. The V gene's germline CDR1 is LGHNA and CDR2 YSLEER. This CDR3 region has 15 residues. J lost 6 bases, V lost 4 bases, and 9 bases had no gene match. Repertoires were generated with immunoSEQ multiplex PCR, while TCRdb's copy carries only in-frame clones and drops some. Of around 60,000 clones listed, 89% are singletons. This clonotype was obtained from a woman in her sixties or seventies with active COVID-19. This sequence joins TRBV4-3 and TRBJ2-7; 10 nucleotides line up with TRBD2. Material: peripheral blood. The CDR3 spells CASSPTAGGLGEQYF. As DNA, the CDR3 is TGCGCCAGCAGCCCTACAGCGGGGGGGCTGGGCGAGCAGTACTTC.